Listed here are 7 T cell receptor beta chains from one sample, sequenced in a study of blood T cell repertoires in COVID-19. The data were produced by immunoSEQ multiplex PCR, yet TCRdb's version contains in-frame clones alone and is incomplete. The table includes roughly 130,000 clones, just under 85% detected once. Input material: PBMCs or T cells enriched from blood (not recorded which). The receptors were sampled from a man in his forties or fifties who had recovered from COVID-19.

The rearrangement joins TRBV19 to TRBJ2-2; D is undetermined. V shed 9 bases and J shed 5 bases, with 16 bases lying between them. Germline CDR1 is LNHDA and CDR2 is SQIVND (reference sequence). CDR3 length: 14 residues. CDR3 in amino acids: CASTTQILTGELFF. CDR3 nucleotide sequence: TGTGCCAGCACGACGCAAATACTAACCGGGGAGCTGTTTTTT.

The chain links TRBV2 to TRBJ1-2; TRBD1 matches at 9 bases. In germline, CDR1 is SNHLY, CDR2 FYNNEI. The CDR3 totals 15 residues. Germline trimming cut 5 bases from V and 4 bases from J; bases unmatched to any gene: 8. The CDR3 sequence is CASSFGTGNIYGYTF. In DNA, the CDR3 is TGTGCCAGCAGTTTTGGGACAGGGAATATCTATGGCTACACCTTC.

V and J are TRBV7-9 and TRBJ2-5; 7 bases fit TRBD2. Germline V gives CDR1 SEHNR, CDR2 FQNEAQ (reference sequence). The length of the CDR3 is 14 residues. V shed 3 bases, J shed 3 bases, and the junction held 4 bases outside the gene matches. CDR3 protein: CASSFLGGEETQYF. The DNA of the CDR3 is TGTGCCAGCAGCTTCCTGGGGGGGGAAGAGACCCAGTACTTC.

The chain joins TRBV14 to TRBJ1-1; 7 nucleotides match TRBD1. This CDR3 is built from 15 residues. The V and J ends lost 4 bases and 1 base, in that order; junction bases with no gene match: 6. Germline CDR1 reads SGHDN; CDR2 reads FVKESK. The CDR3 DNA is TGTGCCAGCAGCCTTTGGACAGGAGAGAACACTGAAGCTTTCTTT. Protein sequence: CASSLWTGENTEAFF.

The chain combines TRBV7-6 with TRBJ1-3; no definite D call. The CDR3 runs to 16 residues. Between the trimmed V and J ends, which lost 0 bases and 0 bases, there was a span of 9 bases. Germline-derived CDR1 and CDR2 are SGHVS and FNYEAQ. In DNA form, the CDR3 reads TGTGCCAGCAGCTTAGCGGCAGGAACCTCTGGAAACACCATATATTTT. It encodes CASSLAAGTSGNTIYF. Based on the CDR3 plus reference TRBV7-6 and TRBJ1-3, the full variable domain is GAGVSQSPRYKVTKRGQDVALRCDPISGHVSLYWYRQALGQGPEFLTYFNYEAQQDKSGLPNDRFSAERPEGSISTLTIQRTEQRDSAMYRCASSLAAGTSGNTIYFGEGSWLTVV.

The chain has TRBV28 and TRBJ2-7; a weak D match, TRBD2 (5 bases). V was clipped by 2 bases and J by 0 bases, with 8 bases between them. Germline loops: CDR1 MDHEN, CDR2 SYDVKM. The CDR3 is 14 amino acids. This chain's CDR3 is CASSLHGDSYEQYF. The CDR3 region has the DNA TGTGCCAGCAGTTTACACGGGGACTCCTACGAGCAGTACTTC.

The V and J genes are TRBV27 and TRBJ2-1; D perhaps matches TRBD2 (5 bases). In germline, CDR1 is MNHEY, CDR2 SMNVEV (reference sequence). The CDR3 is 15 amino acids. Trimming cost V 9 bases and J 6 bases, with 21 bases left between them. Here the CDR3 DNA reads TGTGCCAGGGAGGTCAGAGCCCCCTTGGGCAATGAGCAGTTCTTC. Residues: CAREVRAPLGNEQFF.